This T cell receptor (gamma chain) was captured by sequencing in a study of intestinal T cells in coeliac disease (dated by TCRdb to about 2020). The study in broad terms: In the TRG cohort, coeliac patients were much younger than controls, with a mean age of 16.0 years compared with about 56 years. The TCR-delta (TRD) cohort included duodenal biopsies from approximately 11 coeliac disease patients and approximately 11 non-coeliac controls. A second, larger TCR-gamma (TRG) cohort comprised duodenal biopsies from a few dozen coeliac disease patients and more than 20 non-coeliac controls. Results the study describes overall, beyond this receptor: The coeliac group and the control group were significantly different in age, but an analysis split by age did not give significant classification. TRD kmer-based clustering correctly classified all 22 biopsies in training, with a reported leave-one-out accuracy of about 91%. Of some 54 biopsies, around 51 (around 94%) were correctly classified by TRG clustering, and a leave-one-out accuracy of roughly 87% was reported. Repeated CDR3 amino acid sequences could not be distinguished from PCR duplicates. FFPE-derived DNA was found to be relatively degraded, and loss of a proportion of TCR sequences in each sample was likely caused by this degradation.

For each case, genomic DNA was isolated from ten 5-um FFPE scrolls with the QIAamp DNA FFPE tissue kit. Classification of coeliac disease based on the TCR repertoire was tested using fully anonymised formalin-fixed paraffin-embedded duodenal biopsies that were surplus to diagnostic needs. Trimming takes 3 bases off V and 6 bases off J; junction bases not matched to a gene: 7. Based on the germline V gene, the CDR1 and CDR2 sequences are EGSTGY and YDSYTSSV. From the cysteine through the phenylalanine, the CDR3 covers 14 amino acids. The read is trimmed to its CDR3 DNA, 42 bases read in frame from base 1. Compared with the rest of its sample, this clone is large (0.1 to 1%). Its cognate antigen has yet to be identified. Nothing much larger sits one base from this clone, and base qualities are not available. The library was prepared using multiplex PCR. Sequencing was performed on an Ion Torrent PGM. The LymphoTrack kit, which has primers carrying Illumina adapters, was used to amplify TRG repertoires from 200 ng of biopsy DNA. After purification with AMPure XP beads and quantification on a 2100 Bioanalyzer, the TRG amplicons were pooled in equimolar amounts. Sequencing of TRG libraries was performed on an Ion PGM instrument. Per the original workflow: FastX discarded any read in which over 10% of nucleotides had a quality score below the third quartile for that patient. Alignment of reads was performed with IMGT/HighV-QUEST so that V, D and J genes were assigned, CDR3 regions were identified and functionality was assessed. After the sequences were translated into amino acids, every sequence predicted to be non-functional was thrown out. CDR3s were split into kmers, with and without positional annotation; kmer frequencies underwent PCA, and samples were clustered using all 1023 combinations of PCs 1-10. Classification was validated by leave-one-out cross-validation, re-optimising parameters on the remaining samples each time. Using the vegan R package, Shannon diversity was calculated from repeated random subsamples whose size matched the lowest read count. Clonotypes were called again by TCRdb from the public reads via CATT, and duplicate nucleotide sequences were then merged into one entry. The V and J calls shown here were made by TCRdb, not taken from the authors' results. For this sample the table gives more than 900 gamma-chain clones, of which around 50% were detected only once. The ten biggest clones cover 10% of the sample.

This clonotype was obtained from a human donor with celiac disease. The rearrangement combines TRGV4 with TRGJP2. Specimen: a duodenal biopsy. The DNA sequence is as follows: TGTGCCACCTGGGATAAAAGGGGTGATTGGATCAAGACGTTT. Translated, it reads CATWDKRGDWIKTF.